This T cell receptor (beta chain) comes out of a study of shared clonotypes between healthy human individuals. The germline CDR1 and CDR2 sequences are SNHLY and FYNNEI. The CDR3 loop spans 14 amino acids. Produced via immunoSEQ multiplex PCR; TCRdb's table is partial and in-frame only. This table has around 2.1 million clones, about 94% appearing once. The specimen sequenced was naive CD4+ T cells sorted from blood. Specified subset: CD45RA+ positively selected. This sequence originates from a man younger than 35 in good health. The genes are TRBV2 and TRBJ2-5; D not certain. The DNA end is a closer match to TRBJ2-7, so the J assignment may be wrong. The CDR3 coding sequence is TGTGCCAGCAGTGATCTGGGTGGGTTGAGCGAGCAGTACTTC. It encodes CASSDLGGLSEQYF.